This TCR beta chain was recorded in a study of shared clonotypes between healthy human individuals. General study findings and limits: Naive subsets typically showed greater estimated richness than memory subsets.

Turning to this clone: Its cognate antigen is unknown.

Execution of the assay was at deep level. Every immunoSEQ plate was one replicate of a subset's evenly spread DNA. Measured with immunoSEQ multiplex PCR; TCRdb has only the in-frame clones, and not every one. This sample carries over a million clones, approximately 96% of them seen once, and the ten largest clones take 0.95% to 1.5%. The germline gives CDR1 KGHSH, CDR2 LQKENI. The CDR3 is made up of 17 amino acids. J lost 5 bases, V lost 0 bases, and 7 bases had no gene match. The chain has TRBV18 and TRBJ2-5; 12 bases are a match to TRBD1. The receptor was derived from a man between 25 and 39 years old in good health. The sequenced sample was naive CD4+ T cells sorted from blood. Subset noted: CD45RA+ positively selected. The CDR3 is CASSPPSGTGGWETQYF. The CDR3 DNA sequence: TGTGCCAGCTCACCACCTTCAGGGACAGGGGGCTGGGAGACCCAGTACTTC.